The 19 T cell receptor beta chains given below trace back to one sample, sequenced in a study of T-cell memory formation after mild COVID-19. TCRdb processed the 5' RACE reads anew with MiXCR; each CDR3 protein has one entry. The data show about 290,000 distinct CDR3 sequences, roughly 15% seen once. The specimen sequenced was PBMCs or a T cell subset sorted from them (not recorded which). The receptors stem from a man between 18 and 29 years old who had mild COVID-19 (a few samples of this study predate the infection). Cell type and time point are not known.

This clonotype was seen more than once but under ten times. The rearrangement uses TRBV20-1 and TRBJ1-2; tentative D call: TRBD1 (5 bases). Trimming pared 5 bases from V and 7 bases from J, leaving 23 bases between. This CDR3 has 15 residues. The germline V gene encodes CDR1 DFQATT and CDR2 SNEGSKA (reference sequence). The CDR3 region has the DNA TGCAGTGCTTCAGAATCCCGGCAGGGAATCCTTGGCTACACCTTC. Amino acids: CSASESRQGILGYTF.

This chain links TRBV5-1 with TRBJ2-1; TRBD2 is a possible D gene (6 bases). The CDR3 consists of 15 residues. With 1 base removed from V and 1 base from J, the gap between germline ends came to 9 bases. Germline values: CDR1 SGHRS, CDR2 YFSETQ. The CDR3 region is CASSLFAGSYNEQFF. CDR3 DNA sequence: TGCGCCAGCAGCTTGTTTGCGGGGTCCTACAATGAGCAGTTCTTC. Full variable domain (outside the CDR3, taken from reference TRBV5-1 and TRBJ2-1): KAGVTQTPRYLIKTRGQQVTLSCSPISGHRSVSWYQQTPGQGLQFLFEYFSETQRNKGNFPGRFSGRQFSNSRSEMNVSTLELGDSALYLCASSLFAGSYNEQFFGPGTRLTVL.

This chain joins TRBV20-1 and TRBJ1-1; D gene uncertain. Looked up from germline, CDR1 is DFQATT and CDR2 is SNEGSKA (reference sequence). Between the trimmed V and J ends, which lost 3 bases and 1 base, there was a span of 9 bases. This CDR3 is 13 amino acids long. The CDR3 DNA sequence: TGCAGTGCTAGGTATCCACGGAACACTGAAGCTTTCTTT. This codes for CSARYPRNTEAFF.

This clonotype was observed a few times. The chain couples TRBV24-1 to TRBJ1-5, with D possibly TRBD1 on 6 matching bases. The V end lost 2 bases, the J end lost 1 base, and 11 bases lay between the germline ends. The germline V gene has CDR1 KGHDR and CDR2 SFDVKD. The CDR3 runs 16 residues. In DNA, the CDR3 is TGTGCCACCAGTGATTCCCGGAGGGGGAGCAATCAGCCCCAGCATTTT. Amino acids: CATSDSRRGSNQPQHF.

The rearrangement uses TRBV4-3 and TRBJ1-2, with D unclear. Germline V gene lookup returns CDR1 LGHNA and CDR2 YSLEER. The CDR3 is 12 residues long. Trimming pared 0 bases from V and 7 bases from J, leaving 6 bases between. Here the CDR3 reads CASSQDYRGYTF. CDR3 in DNA: TGCGCCAGCAGCCAAGATTACCGTGGCTACACCTTC.

The chain recombines TRBV4-1 with TRBJ2-1; 8 bases align to TRBD2. CDR3 length: 15 residues. The germline V gene encodes CDR1 MGHRA and CDR2 YSYEKL. J gave up 6 bases and V 2 bases, and 6 bases lay outside the gene matches. The chain's CDR3 is CASSQRGGAGNEQFF. The DNA for the CDR3 is TGCGCCAGCAGCCAACGGGGGGGGGCAGGCAATGAGCAGTTCTTC.

This clonotype was observed a few times. The chain combines TRBV7-6 with TRBJ2-3; possibly TRBD2 for D (6 bases). The V end lost 3 bases, the J end lost 7 bases, and 17 bases lay between the germline ends. Germline V gene data show CDR1 as SGHVS and CDR2 as FNYEAQ. This CDR3 contains 15 residues. The CDR3 region is CASSLVGSPEYTQYF. The CDR3 DNA is TGTGCCAGCAGCTTGGTCGGGAGCCCAGAATATACGCAGTATTTT.

The CDR3 spells CASSLDFSGTVRQPQHF. CDR3 in DNA: TGTGCCAGCAGCTTAGATTTTTCAGGGACCGTGCGTCAGCCCCAGCATTTT. The chain carries TRBV11-2 and TRBJ1-5; D perhaps matches TRBD1 (5 bases). The CDR3 has 17 amino acids. Trimming cost V 0 bases and J 6 bases, with 18 bases left between them. Germline CDR1 SGHAT, CDR2 FQNNGV.

V usage is TRBV20-1 and J usage is TRBJ1-2; D gene uncertain. CDR3 length: 13 residues. Per the germline V gene, CDR1 is DFQATT and CDR2 is SNEGSKA (reference sequence). The ends were cut back, 0 bases at V and 2 bases at J, with 7 bases in the middle. DNA for the CDR3: TGCAGTGCTAGAGATCCCCAGAACTATGGCTACACCTTC. It translates to CSARDPQNYGYTF.

This clonotype was found a few times. The chain couples TRBV4-1 to TRBJ2-3, with D perhaps TRBD2 (6 bases). The CDR3 loop spans 17 amino acids. V was trimmed by 7 bases and J by 4 bases, leaving 24 bases between them. The germline V gene has CDR1 MGHRA and CDR2 YSYEKL. CDR3 in DNA: TGCGCCAGCACGCCGCCAGGAGCTAGCGTTCTATCAGATACGCAGTATTTT. This translates into CASTPPGASVLSDTQYF.

The chain is built from TRBV10-2 and TRBJ2-1, with D perhaps matching TRBD1 (5 bases). The CDR3 has 14 amino acids. Trimming removed 10 bases at V and 5 bases at J, with 18 bases between. Germline V gene sequence: CDR1 WSHSY, CDR2 SAAADI. This CDR3 reads CATQGQRVDNEQFF. The CDR3 DNA follows: TGCGCCACCCAAGGACAAAGGGTCGACAATGAGCAGTTCTTC.

This clonotype was picked up a small number of times. The chain couples TRBV6-2 or TRBV6-3 to TRBJ1-5; D is ambiguous. The V gene lost 2 bases and the J gene lost 0 bases, with 11 bases spanning the gap. This CDR3 contains 16 residues. CDR1 and CDR2 (germline): MNHEY, SVGEGT. Here the CDR3 DNA reads TGTGCCAGCAGTTACAGGACCGCTGGTAGCAATCAGCCCCAGCATTTT. Its translation: CASSYRTAGSNQPQHF.

This clonotype was detected ten times or more. The CDR3 DNA reads TGTGCCACCAGCAGAGATCACTGGGGTCAAGAGACCCAGTACTTC. Protein: CATSRDHWGQETQYF. This chain joins TRBV15 and TRBJ2-5; D is uncertain. The CDR3 contains 15 residues. CDR1 and CDR2 from the germline V gene are LNHNV and YYDKDF (reference sequence). V lost 0 bases, J lost 2 bases, and 10 bases lay in between.

The chain has TRBV7-7 and TRBJ2-7, with D tentatively TRBD1 or TRBD2 (6 bases each). The germline gives CDR1 SSHAT, CDR2 FNYEAQ (reference sequence). Trimming took 0 bases from V and 3 from J, leaving 12 bases between them. CDR3 length: 15 amino acids. CDR3 in amino acids: CASSLAGGTYYEQYF. As DNA, the CDR3 is TGTGCCAGCAGCTTAGCCGGGGGCACCTACTACGAGCAGTACTTC.

This clonotype occurred a few times. The CDR3 sequence is CASRPRRETQYF. In DNA form, the CDR3 reads TGTGCCAGCAGACCACGGAGAGAGACCCAGTACTTC. V is TRBV6-2 or TRBV6-3 and J is TRBJ2-5, with D unresolved. Trimming took 6 bases from V and 4 from J, leaving 9 bases between them. The CDR3 is made up of 12 amino acids. Germline CDR1 is MNHEY and CDR2 is SVGEGT.

The table lists this clonotype with a few counts. The V call is TRBV19, the J call TRBJ1-1; no firm D call. CDR3 size: 16 residues. CDR1 and CDR2 (germline): LNHDA, SQIVND (reference sequence). Trimming shortened V by 0 bases and J by 4 bases, and 15 bases separated the two germline ends. The DNA of the CDR3 is TGTGCCAGTAGTATAGATCGGGCCAGGAGATTCACTGAAGCTTTCTTT. As protein: CASSIDRARRFTEAFF. Variable domain in full (rest from reference TRBV19 and TRBJ1-1): DGGITQSPKYLFRKEGQNVTLSCEQNLNHDAMYWYRQDPGQGLRLIYYSQIVNDFQKGDIAEGYSVSREKKESFPLTVTSAQKNPTAFYLCASSIDRARRFTEAFFGQGTRLTVV.

This clonotype occurred a few times. The V call is TRBV3-1, the J call TRBJ2-3, with 8 nucleotides matching TRBD2. This CDR3 spans 14 amino acids. The trim removed 8 bases at V and 6 bases at J, leaving 10 bases unmatched. Germline loops: CDR1 LGHDT, CDR2 YNNKEL (reference sequence). DNA for the CDR3: TGTGCCAGCGCCTCGGGGGGGCCCGAGGATACGCAGTATTTT. Amino acids: CASASGGPEDTQYF.

This clonotype was counted only a few times. The J gene is TRBJ1-2, the V gene TRBV5-1; D ambiguous. The V and J ends lost 2 bases and 8 bases respectively, with 16 bases between them. This CDR3 contains 14 residues. Germline V gene lookup returns CDR1 SGHRS and CDR2 YFSETQ. CDR3 protein: CASSLTPGARGYTF. For the CDR3, the DNA is TGCGCCAGCAGCTTAACACCGGGAGCAAGAGGCTACACCTTC.

The rearrangement uses TRBV28 and TRBJ2-1, with 8 positions matching TRBD2. Unmatched junction bases numbered 8, after V lost 4 bases and J lost 3 bases. There are 16 residues in the CDR3. Germline V lookup: CDR1 MDHEN, CDR2 SYDVKM. The CDR3 DNA sequence: TGTGCCAGCAGTTCACTGGCGGGGGGCTTCTACAATGAGCAGTTCTTC. Residues: CASSSLAGGFYNEQFF.